These 18 T cell receptor beta chains share one sample of origin, sequenced in a study of blood T cells in healthy people across ages. Through a sample-barcoded 5' primer and a J-beta primer mix, a second PCR was run for 7 to 11 cycles. TCRdb fed the 5' RACE reads into MiXCR, producing one record per CDR3 protein. The data show 890,000 or so distinct CDR3 sequences, 55% to 65% seen once. The sequenced material came from blood. These receptors were obtained from a man aged 30 to 39 in good health.

Turning to this clonotype: One end of the junction fails to match germline, which may point to a read error. CDR3 DNA: TGTGCCCGCAGTTACTCGGTCTTAACAAATGAAAAACTGTTTTTT. Amino acids: CARSYSVLTNEKLFF. The chain employs TRBV6-5 and TRBJ1-4; D call uncertain. Germline V gene lookup returns CDR1 MNHEY and CDR2 SVGAGI. This CDR3 has 15 residues.

The V gene is TRBV12-3 or TRBV12-4, the J gene TRBJ2-2, with D tentatively TRBD2 (5 bases). The CDR3 is 16 amino acids. V was trimmed by 5 bases and J by 4 bases, leaving 17 bases between them. CDR3 protein: CASSPSGLAFTGELFF. In DNA, the CDR3 is TGTGCCAGCAGTCCCTCCGGGCTAGCATTCACCGGGGAGCTGTTTTTT.

This chain joins TRBV29-1 and TRBJ2-7, with D tentatively TRBD1 (5 bases). CDR3 length: 11 amino acids. Trimming took off 4 bases at V and 3 bases at J, with 7 bases between the two ends. Per germline, CDR1 SQVTM and CDR2 ANQGSEA. This CDR3 reads CSVVQVYEQYF. The CDR3 DNA is TGCAGCGTTGTACAGGTCTACGAGCAGTACTTC.

The chain employs TRBV20-1 and TRBJ2-5, with TRBD1 matching over 7 bases. After removal of 5 bases from V and 0 bases from J, the junction contained 3 bases not matched to a gene. The germline CDR1 and CDR2 sequences are DFQATT and SNEGSKA (reference sequence). The CDR3 is 13 amino acids. The chain's CDR3 is CSAQGQYQETQYF. CDR3 DNA sequence: TGCAGTGCTCAGGGACAGTACCAAGAGACCCAGTACTTC.

This clonotype has only one observation. The rearrangement links TRBV5-5 to TRBJ2-2; possible D gene TRBD1, 5 bases. This CDR3 has 15 amino acids. With 2 bases removed from V and 5 bases from J, the gap between germline ends came to 13 bases. Germline V gene data show CDR1 as SGHKS and CDR2 as YYEKEE (reference sequence). CDR3 region: CASSFTWTPTGELFF. The CDR3, as DNA: TGTGCCAGCAGCTTCACATGGACACCTACCGGGGAGCTGTTTTTT. Combining the CDR3 with reference TRBV5-5 and TRBJ2-2 gives the whole variable domain DAGVTQSPTHLIKTRGQQVTLRCSPISGHKSVSWYQQVLGQGPQFIFQYYEKEERGRGNFPDRFSARQFPNYSSELNVNALLLGDSALYLCASSFTWTPTGELFFGEGSRLTVL.

This clonotype has a handful of counts. V and J are TRBV4-2 and TRBJ2-1; D is ambiguous. The CDR3 contains 15 residues. Trimming stripped 0 bases from V and 1 base from J, with 7 bases between. CDR1 and CDR2 from the germline V gene are LGHNA and YNFKEQ. The CDR3 sequence is CASSQDYLSYNEQFF. Written as DNA, the CDR3 is TGTGCCAGCAGCCAAGATTACTTATCCTACAATGAGCAGTTCTTC.

The gene calls are TRBV7-2 and TRBJ2-2; 13 nucleotides agree with TRBD2. The CDR3 is 16 residues long. V trimming: 5 bases; J trimming: 5 bases; junction bases outside the gene matches: 5. Germline loops: CDR1 SGHTA, CDR2 FQGNSA. This CDR3 reads CASSATSGGNTGELFF. CDR3 in DNA: TGTGCCAGCAGCGCGACTAGCGGGGGGAATACCGGGGAGCTGTTTTTT.

About this clonotype itself: The final CDR3 position lacks the conserved phenylalanine or tryptophan, pointing to a likely read error. This chain joins TRBV20-1 and TRBJ2-5; D possibly matches TRBD1 or TRBD2 (6 bases each). CDR1 is DFQATT, CDR2 SNEGSKA, per germline (reference sequence). V was trimmed by 6 bases and J by 0 bases, leaving 20 bases between them. This CDR3 region has 16 residues. The CDR3 DNA reads TGCAGTGCGCCTCCCCGGACGGGGGCCCACCAAGAGACCCAGTACGTC. Its protein is CSAPPRTGAHQETQYV.

This clonotype turned up a few times. The chain uses TRBV2 and TRBJ2-1; D remains ambiguous. The CDR3 extends over 13 amino acids. Germline V lookup: CDR1 SNHLY, CDR2 FYNNEI. Trimming removed 3 bases from V and 9 bases from J, with 12 bases in between. The CDR3 is CASSDVHTGEQFF. In nucleotides, the CDR3 is TGTGCCAGCAGTGATGTCCACACGGGTGAGCAGTTCTTC.

The V and J genes are TRBV5-4 and TRBJ2-5, with 12 bases aligning to TRBD2. Gene TRBJ2-7 matches the end of the DNA better, so the J call may be wrong. Germline V gene lookup returns CDR1 SGHNT and CDR2 YYREEE (reference sequence). This CDR3 spans 16 amino acids. The CDR3 loop reads CASSRTSGGTSYEQYF. CDR3 nucleotides: TGTGCCAGCAGCAGAACTAGCGGGGGGACCTCCTACGAGCAGTACTTC.

This chain joins TRBV10-3 and TRBJ2-1, with TRBD2 matching over 8 bases. The length of the CDR3 is 17 residues. CDR1 and CDR2 (germline): ENHRY, SYGVKD. J gave up 2 bases and V 0 bases, and 6 bases lay outside the gene matches. The CDR3 sequence: CAISESRSGGAYNEQFF. Written as DNA, the CDR3 is TGTGCCATCAGTGAGTCGCGATCGGGGGGGGCCTACAATGAGCAGTTCTTC.

The J gene is TRBJ2-5, the V gene TRBV27; the D gene is possibly TRBD1 (5 bases). Germline lookup yields CDR1 MNHEY and CDR2 SMNVEV (reference sequence). V was clipped by 3 bases and J by 4 bases, with 9 bases between them. This CDR3 has 13 residues. CDR3: CASSFGRVETQYF. Here the CDR3 DNA reads TGTGCCAGCAGTTTTGGCAGGGTAGAGACCCAGTACTTC.

The table lists this clonotype with a count of one. The V call is TRBV20-1, the J call TRBJ1-5; 9 nucleotides line up with TRBD1. The V gene end was trimmed by 6 bases and the J gene end by 7 bases; junction bases not matched to a gene: 10. CDR3 length: 14 amino acids. Germline CDR1 DFQATT, CDR2 SNEGSKA (reference sequence). The DNA for the CDR3 is TGCAGTGCCAAGACAGGGGGTGATTACCAGCCCCAGCATTTT. As protein: CSAKTGGDYQPQHF.

The genes are TRBV29-1 and TRBJ1-1; the match to TRBD1 covers 7 bases. This CDR3 has 14 amino acids. In germline, CDR1 is SQVTM, CDR2 ANQGSEA. V gave up 1 base and J gave up 4 bases; unmatched junction bases: 6. CDR3 protein: CSVEVQGVGTEAFF. The CDR3 region has the DNA TGCAGCGTTGAAGTCCAGGGGGTTGGCACTGAAGCTTTCTTT.

This clonotype was picked up one time. The chain recombines TRBV12-3 or TRBV12-4 with TRBJ2-5; D unresolved. Deletions cut 7 bases from V and 9 bases from J, with 18 bases between. The CDR3 is made up of 13 amino acids. The CDR3 loop reads CASTSDTPGAQYF. The DNA of the CDR3 is TGTGCCAGCACCAGTGACACCCCAGGAGCCCAGTACTTC.

A single count supports this clonotype. J is TRBJ1-2 and V is TRBV5-1; the D gene is possibly TRBD1 (6 bases). The V and J ends lost 2 bases and 0 bases respectively, with 11 bases between them. CDR1 is SGHRS and CDR2 is YFSETQ in the germline V gene. There are 15 residues in the CDR3. The CDR3 is CASSLWTDANYGYTF. In DNA, the CDR3 is TGCGCCAGCAGCTTATGGACAGACGCTAACTATGGCTACACCTTC.

This clonotype turned up a few times. This rearrangement joins TRBV7-2 to TRBJ1-5, with D possibly TRBD1 on 5 matching bases. V dropped 1 base and J dropped 6 bases, with 7 bases sitting between them. The CDR3 sequence is 13 residues long. Germline V CDR1 and CDR2: SGHTA, FQGNSA. Here the CDR3 DNA reads TGTGCCAGCAGCTTAGGGGGGTTTCAGCCCCAGCATTTT. Protein product: CASSLGGFQPQHF. The variable domain in full, with the rest retrieved from reference TRBV7-2 and TRBJ1-5, is GAGVSQSPSNKVTEKGKDVELRCDPISGHTALYWYRQSLGQGLEFLIYFQGNSAPDKSGLPSDRFSAERTGGSVSTLTIQRTQQEDSAVYLCASSLGGFQPQHFGDGTRLSIL.

A few counts support this clonotype. The CDR3 region is CSARGQGGRDEQFF. CDR3 nucleotides: TGCAGCGCCAGGGGACAGGGGGGTAGGGATGAGCAGTTCTTC. V usage is TRBV29-1 and J usage is TRBJ2-1, with 11 bases aligning to TRBD1. Germline values: CDR1 SQVTM, CDR2 ANQGSEA. The CDR3 loop spans 14 amino acids. J gave up 8 bases and V 7 bases, and 10 bases lay outside the gene matches.